Listed here is a single TCR beta chain. As processed by the authors: Quantification of nucleated cells was approximated via reference gene primer amplification. Sequencing was performed with immunoSEQ multiplex PCR; in TCRdb, only in-frame clones are kept and a portion is missing. The V and J calls and the clone size are those of that table, but D and trimming were determined from the DNA. The sample consists of about 320,000 clones, roughly nine tenths of them appearing once. Which cohort a participant joined came from the clinical history participants gave. Recovered Cohort 3 donors showed two negative PCRs, clearance, or symptom resolution. These data belong to a study of blood T cell repertoires in COVID-19. Study-level background: Donors in the United States, Italy and Spain gave samples during acute or convalescent COVID-19.

Trimming took off 0 bases at V and 6 bases at J, with 15 bases between the two ends. From germline, CDR1 is SGHVS and CDR2 FQNEAQ. CDR3 size: 15 residues. Sequencing input: PBMCs or T cells enriched from blood (not recorded which). The chain links TRBV7-8 to TRBJ2-7, with a weak D call TRBD1 (6 bases). This TCR came from a man aged 55 to 69 who had recovered from COVID-19. The CDR3 DNA reads TGTGCCAGCAGCTTAGCGCTTGGACAGTTGGGCGAGCAGTACTTC. It yields the protein CASSLALGQLGEQYF.